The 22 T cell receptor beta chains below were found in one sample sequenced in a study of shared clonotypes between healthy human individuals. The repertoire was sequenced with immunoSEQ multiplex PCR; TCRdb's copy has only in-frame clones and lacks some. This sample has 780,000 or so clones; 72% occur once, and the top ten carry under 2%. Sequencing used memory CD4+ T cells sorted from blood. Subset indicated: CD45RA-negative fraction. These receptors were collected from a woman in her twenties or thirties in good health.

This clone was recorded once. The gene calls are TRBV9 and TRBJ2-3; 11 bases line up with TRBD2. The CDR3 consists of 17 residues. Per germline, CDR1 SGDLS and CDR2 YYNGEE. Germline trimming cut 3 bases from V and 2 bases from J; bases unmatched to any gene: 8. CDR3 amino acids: CASSARGGLADTDTQYF. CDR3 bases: TGTGCCAGCAGCGCCCGAGGGGGACTAGCGGACACAGATACGCAGTATTTT.

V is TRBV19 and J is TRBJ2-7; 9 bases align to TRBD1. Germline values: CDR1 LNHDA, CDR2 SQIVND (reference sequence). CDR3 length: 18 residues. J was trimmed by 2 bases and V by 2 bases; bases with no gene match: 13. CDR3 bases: TGTGCCAGTAGTATATCGGCTGCTGGGACAGGGATACCCTACGAGCAGTACTTC. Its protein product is CASSISAAGTGIPYEQYF.

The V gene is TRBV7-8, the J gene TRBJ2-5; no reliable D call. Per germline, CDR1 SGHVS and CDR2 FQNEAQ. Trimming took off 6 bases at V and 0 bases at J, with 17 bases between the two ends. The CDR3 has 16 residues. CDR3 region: CASSPMEDAYQETQYF. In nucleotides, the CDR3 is TGTGCCAGCAGTCCGATGGAAGACGCGTACCAAGAGACCCAGTACTTC.

In DNA form, the CDR3 reads TGTGCCTGGAGTAAAGAGTCATTCGGGAGGGCAAGCGAGCAGTTCTTC. It encodes CAWSKESFGRASEQFF. The chain recombines TRBV30 with TRBJ2-1; 8 nucleotides line up with TRBD2. The V and J ends lost 2 bases and 10 bases, in that order; junction bases with no gene match: 16. The CDR3 is 16 amino acids. Germline-derived CDR1 and CDR2 are GTSNPN and SVGIG (reference sequence).

CDR3 DNA: TGTGCCAGCAGTTTTGAACAGGGGAGCTCCTACGAGCAGTACTTC. Protein product: CASSFEQGSSYEQYF. V and J are TRBV25-1 and TRBJ2-7; 7 nucleotides align to TRBD1. J gave up 0 bases and V 5 bases, and 7 bases lay outside the gene matches. Germline loops: CDR1 MGHDK, CDR2 SYGVNS. The CDR3 contains 15 residues.

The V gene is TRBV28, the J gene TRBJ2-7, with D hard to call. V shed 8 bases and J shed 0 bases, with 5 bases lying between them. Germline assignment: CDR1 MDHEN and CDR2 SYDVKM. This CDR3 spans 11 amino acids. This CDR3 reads CASGDSYEQYF. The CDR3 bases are TGTGCCAGCGGCGACTCCTACGAGCAGTACTTC.

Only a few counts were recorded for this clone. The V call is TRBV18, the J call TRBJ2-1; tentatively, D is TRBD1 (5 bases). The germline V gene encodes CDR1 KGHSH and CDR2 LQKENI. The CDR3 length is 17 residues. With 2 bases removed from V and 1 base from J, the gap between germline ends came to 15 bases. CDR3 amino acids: CASSPFLATESYNEQFF. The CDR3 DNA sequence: TGTGCCAGCTCACCATTTTTGGCGACAGAGTCCTACAATGAGCAGTTCTTC. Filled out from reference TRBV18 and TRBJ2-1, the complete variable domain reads NAGVMQNPRHLVRRRGQEARLRCSPMKGHSHVYWYRQLPEEGLKFMVYLQKENIIDESGMPKERFSAEFPKEGPSILRIQQVVRGDSAAYFCASSPFLATESYNEQFFGPGTRLTVL.

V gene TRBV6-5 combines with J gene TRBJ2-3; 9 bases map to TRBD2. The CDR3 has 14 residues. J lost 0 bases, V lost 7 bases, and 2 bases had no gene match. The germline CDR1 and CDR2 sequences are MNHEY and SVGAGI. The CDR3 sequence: CASKSGRSTDTQYF. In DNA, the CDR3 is TGTGCCAGCAAAAGCGGGAGGAGCACAGATACGCAGTATTTT.

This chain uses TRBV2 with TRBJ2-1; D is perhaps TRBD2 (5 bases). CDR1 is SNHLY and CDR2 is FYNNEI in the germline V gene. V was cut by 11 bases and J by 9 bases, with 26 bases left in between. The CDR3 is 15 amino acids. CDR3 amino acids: CAPGAGLGRDREQFF. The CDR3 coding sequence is TGTGCCCCCGGTGCAGGACTTGGGCGAGATCGTGAGCAGTTCTTC.

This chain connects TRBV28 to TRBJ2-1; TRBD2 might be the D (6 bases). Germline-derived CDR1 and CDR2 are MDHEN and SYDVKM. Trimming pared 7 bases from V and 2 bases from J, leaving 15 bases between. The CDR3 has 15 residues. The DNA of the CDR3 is TGTGCCAGCACTGGTTCACTAGCAGCCTACAATGAGCAGTTCTTC. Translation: CASTGSLAAYNEQFF. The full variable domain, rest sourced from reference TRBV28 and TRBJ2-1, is DVKVTQSSRYLVKRTGEKVFLECVQDMDHENMFWYRQDPGLGLRLIYFSYDVKMKEKGDIPEGYSVSREKKERFSLILESASTNQTSMYLCASTGSLAAYNEQFFGPGTRLTVL.

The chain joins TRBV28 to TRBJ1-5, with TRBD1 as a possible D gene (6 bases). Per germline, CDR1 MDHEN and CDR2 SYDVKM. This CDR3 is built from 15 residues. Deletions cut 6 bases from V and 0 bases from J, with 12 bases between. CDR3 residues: CASSHDRNSNQPQHF. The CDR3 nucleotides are TGTGCCAGCAGCCATGACAGGAATAGCAATCAGCCCCAGCATTTT.

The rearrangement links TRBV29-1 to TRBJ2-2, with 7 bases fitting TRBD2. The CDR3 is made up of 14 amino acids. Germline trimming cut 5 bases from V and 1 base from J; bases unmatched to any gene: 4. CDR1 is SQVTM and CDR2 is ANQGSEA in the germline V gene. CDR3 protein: CSVRREGNTGELFF. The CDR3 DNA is TGCAGCGTTCGGAGGGAGGGGAACACCGGGGAGCTGTTTTTT.

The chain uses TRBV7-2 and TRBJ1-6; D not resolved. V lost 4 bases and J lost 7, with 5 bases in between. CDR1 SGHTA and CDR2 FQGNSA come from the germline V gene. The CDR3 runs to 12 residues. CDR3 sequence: CASSSNNSPLHF. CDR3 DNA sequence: TGTGCCAGCAGCTCCAACAATTCACCCCTCCACTTT.

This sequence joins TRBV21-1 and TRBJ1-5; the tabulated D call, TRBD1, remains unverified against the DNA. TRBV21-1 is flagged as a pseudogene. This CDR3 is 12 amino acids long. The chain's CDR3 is CASSRGNQPQHF. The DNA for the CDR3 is TGTGCCAGCTCCAGGGGTAATCAGCCCCAGCATTTT.

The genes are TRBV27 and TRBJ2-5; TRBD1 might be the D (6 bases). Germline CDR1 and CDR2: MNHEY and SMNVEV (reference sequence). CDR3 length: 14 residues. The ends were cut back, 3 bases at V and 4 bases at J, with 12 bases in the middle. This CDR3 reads CASSFIQGRETQYF. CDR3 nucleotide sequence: TGTGCCAGCAGTTTCATACAGGGTAGAGAGACCCAGTACTTC.

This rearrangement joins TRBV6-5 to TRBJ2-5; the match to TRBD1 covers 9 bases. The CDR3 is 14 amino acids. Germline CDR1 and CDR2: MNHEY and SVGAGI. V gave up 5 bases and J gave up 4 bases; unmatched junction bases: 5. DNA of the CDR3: TGTGCCAGCAGTCAGGGGACAGGGCGAGAGACCCAGTACTTC. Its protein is CASSQGTGRETQYF.

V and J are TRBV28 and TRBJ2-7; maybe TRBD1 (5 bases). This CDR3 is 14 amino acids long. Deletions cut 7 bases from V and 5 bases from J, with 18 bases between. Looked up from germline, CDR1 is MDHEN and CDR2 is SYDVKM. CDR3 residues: CASIQQGVVHEQYF. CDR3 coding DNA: TGTGCCAGCATTCAGCAGGGTGTCGTCCACGAGCAGTACTTC.

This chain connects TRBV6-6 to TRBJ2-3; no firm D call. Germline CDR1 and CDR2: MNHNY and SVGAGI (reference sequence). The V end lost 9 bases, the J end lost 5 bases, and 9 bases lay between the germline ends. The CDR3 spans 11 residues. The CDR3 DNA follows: TGTGCCAGTGCCTCGAGAGATACGCAGTATTTT. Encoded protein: CASASRDTQYF.

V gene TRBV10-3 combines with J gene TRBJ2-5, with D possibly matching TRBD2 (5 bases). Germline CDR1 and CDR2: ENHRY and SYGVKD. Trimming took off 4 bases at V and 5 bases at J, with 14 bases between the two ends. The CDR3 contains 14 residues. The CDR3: CAISAGWERETQYF. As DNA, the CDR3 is TGTGCCATCAGTGCCGGGTGGGAGAGGGAGACCCAGTACTTC.

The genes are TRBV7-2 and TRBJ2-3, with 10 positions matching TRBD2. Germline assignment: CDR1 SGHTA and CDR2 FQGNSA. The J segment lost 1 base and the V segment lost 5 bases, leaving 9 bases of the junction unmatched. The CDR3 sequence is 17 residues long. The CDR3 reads CASSPWTSGGGTDTQYF. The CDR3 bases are TGTGCCAGCAGCCCCTGGACTAGCGGAGGGGGCACAGATACGCAGTATTTT.

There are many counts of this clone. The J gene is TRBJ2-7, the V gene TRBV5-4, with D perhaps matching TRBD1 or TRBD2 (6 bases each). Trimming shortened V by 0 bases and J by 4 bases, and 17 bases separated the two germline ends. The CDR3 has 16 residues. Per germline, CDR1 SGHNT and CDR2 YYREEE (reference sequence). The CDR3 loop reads CASSLVAFRGRYEQYF. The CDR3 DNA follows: TGTGCCAGCAGCTTGGTTGCTTTCCGGGGGCGATACGAGCAGTACTTC.

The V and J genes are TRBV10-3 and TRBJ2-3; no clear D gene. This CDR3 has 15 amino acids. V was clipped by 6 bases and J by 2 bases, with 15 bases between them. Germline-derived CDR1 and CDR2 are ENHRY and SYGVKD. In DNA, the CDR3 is TGTGCCATCAGCGACCGGCAACGAGCCACAGATACGCAGTATTTT. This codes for CAISDRQRATDTQYF.